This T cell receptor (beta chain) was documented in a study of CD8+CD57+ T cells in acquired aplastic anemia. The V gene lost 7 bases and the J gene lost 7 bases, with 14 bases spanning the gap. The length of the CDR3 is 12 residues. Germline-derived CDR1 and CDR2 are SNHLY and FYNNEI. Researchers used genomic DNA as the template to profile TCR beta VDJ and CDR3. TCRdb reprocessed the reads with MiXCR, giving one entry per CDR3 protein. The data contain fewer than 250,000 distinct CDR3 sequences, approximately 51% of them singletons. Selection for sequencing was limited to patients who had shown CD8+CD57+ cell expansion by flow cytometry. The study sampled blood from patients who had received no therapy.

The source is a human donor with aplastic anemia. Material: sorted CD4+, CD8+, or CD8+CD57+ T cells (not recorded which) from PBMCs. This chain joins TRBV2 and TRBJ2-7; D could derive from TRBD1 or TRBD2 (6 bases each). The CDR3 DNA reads TGTGCCAGCAACCCCAGAGGGGGGGAGCAGTACGTC. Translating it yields CASNPRGGEQYV.